Below are 10 T cell receptor beta chains sequenced from a single sample in a study of T cell responses to AZD1222 COVID-19 vaccine. Data came from immunoSEQ multiplex PCR; TCRdb stores just in-frame clones and leaves some out. The sample includes about 170,000 clones, over 90% of them seen just once. The specimen was peripheral blood, collected on day 0 of AZD1222 vaccination. The receptor set was obtained from an adult in good health.

This rearrangement joins TRBV7-8 to TRBJ1-3; 9 nucleotides agree with TRBD1. The CDR3 length is 14 residues. Per germline, CDR1 SGHVS and CDR2 FQNEAQ. Trimming removed 7 bases from V and 8 bases from J; junction bases left unmatched: 9. CDR3 protein: CASNFGQGYDTIYF. The CDR3, as DNA: TGTGCCAGCAACTTTGGACAGGGGTATGACACCATATATTTT.

The table lists this clone with a count of one. This chain's CDR3 is CASRDRPNTGELFF. The CDR3 region has the DNA TGTGCCAGCAGAGACCGACCGAACACCGGGGAGCTGTTTTTT. The chain combines TRBV7-8 with TRBJ2-2; D ambiguous. V was trimmed by 6 bases and J by 0 bases, leaving 8 bases between them. The CDR3 consists of 14 residues. Germline CDR1 and CDR2: SGHVS and FQNEAQ.

The chain combines TRBV5-6 with TRBJ2-1; D unclear. Germline V gene sequence: CDR1 SGHDT, CDR2 YYEEEE. There are 15 residues in the CDR3. Trimming cost V 0 bases and J 0 bases, with 7 bases left between them. The DNA of the CDR3 is TGTGCCAGCAGCTTGGTAACGAGCTCCTACAATGAGCAGTTCTTC. Its translation: CASSLVTSSYNEQFF.

The chain is built from TRBV2 and TRBJ1-5; no clear D. In germline, CDR1 is SNHLY, CDR2 FYNNEI. The CDR3 consists of 13 residues. The V and J ends lost 6 bases and 6 bases respectively, with 12 bases between them. CDR3 residues: CASSTERSQPQHF. The CDR3 DNA reads TGTGCCAGCAGCACGGAAAGAAGTCAGCCCCAGCATTTT.

About this clone: An end of the junction does not agree with germline; a read error may underlie this. The chain couples TRBV28 to TRBJ1-5; D may be TRBD1 (6 bases). Per the germline V gene, CDR1 is MDHEN and CDR2 is SYDVKM. This CDR3 region has 13 residues. The CDR3 here is CASLAGGKQPQHF. The CDR3 nucleotides are TGTGCCAGTTTGGCGGGGGGCAAGCAGCCCCAGCATTTT.

This clone is a singleton in its sample. This chain uses TRBV11-2 with TRBJ2-3; 15 bases are a match to TRBD2. The CDR3 runs to 18 residues. Germline V gene lookup returns CDR1 SGHAT and CDR2 FQNNGV. The V gene end was trimmed by 3 bases and the J gene end by 0 bases; junction bases not matched to a gene: 4. In DNA, the CDR3 is TGTGCCAGCAGCTTCTGGACTAGCGGGGGGGGGAGCACAGATACGCAGTATTTT. This encodes CASSFWTSGGGSTDTQYF.

The chain links TRBV27 to TRBJ2-3; no firm D call. V lost 1 base to trimming and J lost 2 bases, with 7 bases between them. CDR3 length: 14 amino acids. Germline V gene lookup returns CDR1 MNHEY and CDR2 SMNVEV (reference sequence). For the CDR3, the DNA is TGTGCCAGCAGTTTATGGAATCCCACAGATACGCAGTATTTT. Residues: CASSLWNPTDTQYF.

The chain links TRBV6-5 to TRBJ1-5, with D hard to call. CDR3 length: 13 amino acids. Germline V gene data show CDR1 as MNHEY and CDR2 as SVGAGI. Trimming removed 2 bases at V and 4 bases at J, with 6 bases between. This chain's CDR3 is CASSYAGNQPQHF. The CDR3 DNA follows: TGTGCCAGCAGTTACGCGGGGAATCAGCCCCAGCATTTT.

The J gene is TRBJ2-1, the V gene TRBV5-1; D might be TRBD1 (6 bases). Germline assignment: CDR1 SGHRS and CDR2 YFSETQ. This CDR3 has 14 residues. Trimming stripped 4 bases from V and 8 bases from J, with 16 bases between. The CDR3, as DNA: TGCGCCAGCAGCCAAAAATCGAAGGGGGATGAGCAGTTCTTC. Translating gives CASSQKSKGDEQFF.

V is TRBV7-2 and J is TRBJ1-4; possible D gene TRBD1, 5 bases. The germline V and J ends were trimmed by 10 bases and 6 bases, with 18 bases remaining between them. Per germline, CDR1 SGHTA and CDR2 FQGNSA. The CDR3 sequence is 14 residues long. The CDR3 bases are TGTGCCATTCCAGTGGGGGACTTTTATGAAAAACTGTTTTTT. Its protein is CAIPVGDFYEKLFF.